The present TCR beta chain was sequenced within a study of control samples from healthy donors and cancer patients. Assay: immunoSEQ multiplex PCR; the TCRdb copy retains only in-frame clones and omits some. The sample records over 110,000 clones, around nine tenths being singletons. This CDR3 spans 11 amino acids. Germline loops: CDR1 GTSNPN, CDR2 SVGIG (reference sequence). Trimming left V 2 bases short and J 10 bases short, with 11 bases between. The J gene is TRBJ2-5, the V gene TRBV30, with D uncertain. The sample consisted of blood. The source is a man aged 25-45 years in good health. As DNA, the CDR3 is TGTGCCTGGAGTAGTGCGAGTTACCAGTACTTC. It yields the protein CAWSSASYQYF.